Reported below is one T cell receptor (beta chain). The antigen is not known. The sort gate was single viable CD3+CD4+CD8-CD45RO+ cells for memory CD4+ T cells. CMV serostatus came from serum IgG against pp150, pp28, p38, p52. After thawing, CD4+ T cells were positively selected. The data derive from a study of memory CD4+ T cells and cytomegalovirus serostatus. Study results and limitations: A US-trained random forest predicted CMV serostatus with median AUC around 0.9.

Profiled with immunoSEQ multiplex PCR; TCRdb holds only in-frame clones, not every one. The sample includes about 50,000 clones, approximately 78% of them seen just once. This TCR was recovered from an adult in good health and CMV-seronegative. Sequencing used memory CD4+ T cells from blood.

The CDR3 here is CASSATGGRGYTF. Here the CDR3 DNA reads TGTGCCAGCAGTGCCACAGGGGGCCGCGGCTACACCTTC. The chain couples TRBV2 to TRBJ1-2, with 9 positions matching TRBD1. V gave up 4 bases and J gave up 8 bases; unmatched junction bases: 5. Germline CDR1 is SNHLY and CDR2 is FYNNEI. The CDR3 is 13 residues long.